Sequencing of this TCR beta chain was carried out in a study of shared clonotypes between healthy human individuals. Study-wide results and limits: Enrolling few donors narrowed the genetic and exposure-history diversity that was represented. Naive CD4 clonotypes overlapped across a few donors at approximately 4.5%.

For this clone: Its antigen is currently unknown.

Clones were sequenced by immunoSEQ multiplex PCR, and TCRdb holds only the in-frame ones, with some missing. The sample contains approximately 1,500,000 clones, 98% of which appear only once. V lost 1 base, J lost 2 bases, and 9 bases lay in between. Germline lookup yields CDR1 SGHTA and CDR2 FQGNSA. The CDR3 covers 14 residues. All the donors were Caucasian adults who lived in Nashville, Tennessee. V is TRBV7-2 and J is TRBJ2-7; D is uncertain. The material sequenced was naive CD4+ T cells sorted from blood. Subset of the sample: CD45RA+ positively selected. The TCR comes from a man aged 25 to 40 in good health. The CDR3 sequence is CASSLGQLPYEQYF. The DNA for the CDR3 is TGTGCCAGCAGCTTAGGCCAGCTGCCCTACGAGCAGTACTTC.